These 9 T cell receptor beta chains share one sample of origin, sequenced in a study of neoadjuvant anti-PD-1 for oral cavity cancer. This table comes from immunoSEQ multiplex PCR, and its TCRdb copy is limited to in-frame clones, with some not included. Of over 11,000 clones listed, 70% to 80% are singletons. As for time point: after neoadjuvant nivolumab, at surgical resection. The specimen comprised PBMCs, sampled after nivolumab (anti-PD-1) treatment. The source of these receptors is a person aged 35 to 85 with oral cavity squamous cell carcinoma.

The chain is built from TRBV9 and TRBJ1-6; 8 nucleotides match TRBD1. CDR3 length: 18 amino acids. In germline, CDR1 is SGDLS, CDR2 YYNGEE. J was trimmed by 7 bases and V by 0 bases; bases with no gene match: 12. The CDR3 DNA sequence: TGTGCCAGCAGCGTAGGACAGGGGACCGGCATTTCCAATTCACCCCTCCACTTT. Translation: CASSVGQGTGISNSPLHF.

The V call is TRBV7-9, the J call TRBJ2-7; 7 nucleotides agree with TRBD1. CDR3 length: 14 residues. V shed 5 bases, J shed 0 bases, and the junction held 4 bases outside the gene matches. Germline V CDR1 and CDR2: SEHNR, FQNEAQ (reference sequence). CDR3 residues: CASSLQGLSYEQYF. DNA for the CDR3: TGTGCCAGCAGCCTACAGGGGCTCTCCTACGAGCAGTACTTC.

The chain links TRBV5-1 to TRBJ2-5, with D perhaps matching TRBD1 (5 bases). This CDR3 is built from 14 residues. Trimming took 4 bases from V and 2 from J, leaving 12 bases between them. From germline, CDR1 is SGHRS and CDR2 YFSETQ. DNA of the CDR3: TGCGCCAGCAGCGTAAGGGGTTGGCAAGAGACCCAGTACTTC. Encoded protein: CASSVRGWQETQYF.

V usage is TRBV5-4 and J usage is TRBJ2-2; D perhaps matches TRBD1 (6 bases). Looked up from germline, CDR1 is SGHNT and CDR2 is YYREEE (reference sequence). Trimming stripped 4 bases from V and 3 bases from J, with 13 bases between. The CDR3 has 15 amino acids. DNA of the CDR3: TGTGCCAGCAGCCAAGGACAGAGCTACACCGGGGAGCTGTTTTTT. Translated: CASSQGQSYTGELFF.

The chain joins TRBV6-4 to TRBJ2-2; D possibly uses TRBD1 or TRBD2 (5 bases each). The CDR3 length is 14 residues. CDR1 is MRHNA and CDR2 is SNTAGT in the germline V gene. The V and J ends lost 4 bases and 6 bases respectively, with 12 bases between them. In DNA, the CDR3 is TGTGCCAGCAGTGGGCCCGGGGACCCCGGGGAGCTGTTTTTT. Translation: CASSGPGDPGELFF.

This chain connects TRBV14 to TRBJ1-1; D gene uncertain. The germline V and J ends were trimmed by 5 bases and 6 bases, with 13 bases remaining between them. CDR3 length: 13 amino acids. In germline, CDR1 is SGHDN, CDR2 FVKESK. This chain's CDR3 is CASSVQFGPEAFF. The CDR3 DNA reads TGTGCCAGCAGCGTACAGTTCGGACCTGAAGCTTTCTTT.

The rearrangement joins TRBV25-1 to TRBJ1-2; D may be TRBD1 (6 bases). V was pared by 7 bases and J by 0 bases, with 12 bases between. The CDR3 loop spans 14 amino acids. The germline CDR1 and CDR2 sequences are MGHDK and SYGVNS. CDR3 amino acids: CASTMGGPNYGYTF. The CDR3 DNA is TGTGCCAGCACAATGGGGGGCCCTAACTATGGCTACACCTTC.

The chain joins TRBV30 to TRBJ2-2; 10 positions match TRBD1. After removal of 2 bases from V and 6 bases from J, the junction contained 3 bases not matched to a gene. The V gene's germline CDR1 is GTSNPN and CDR2 SVGIG (reference sequence). CDR3 length equals 14 residues. The CDR3 is CAWSLTGGPGELFF. CDR3 DNA: TGTGCCTGGAGTTTGACAGGGGGCCCCGGGGAGCTGTTTTTT.

The gene calls are TRBV4-1 and TRBJ2-3, with D possibly being TRBD2 (6 bases). Looked up from germline, CDR1 is MGHRA and CDR2 is YSYEKL. The CDR3 is 15 amino acids. The germline V and J ends were trimmed by 5 bases and 7 bases, with 19 bases remaining between them. The CDR3 loop is CASSSYKGLRNTQYF. The CDR3 DNA reads TGCGCCAGCAGCTCCTACAAGGGACTTAGAAATACGCAGTATTTT.